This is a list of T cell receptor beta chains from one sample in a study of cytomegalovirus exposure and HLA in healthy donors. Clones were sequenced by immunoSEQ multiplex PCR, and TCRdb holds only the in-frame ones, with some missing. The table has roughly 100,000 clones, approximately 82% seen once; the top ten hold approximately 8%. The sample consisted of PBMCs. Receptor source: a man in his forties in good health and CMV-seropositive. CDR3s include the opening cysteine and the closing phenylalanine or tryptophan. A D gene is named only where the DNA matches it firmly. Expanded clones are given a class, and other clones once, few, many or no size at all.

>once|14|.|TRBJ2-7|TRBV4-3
CASSQEMVAYEQYF
TGCGCCAGCAGCCAAGAAATGGTAGCCTACGAGCAGTACTTC
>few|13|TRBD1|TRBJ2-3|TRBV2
CASRDRAGDTQYF
TGTGCCAGCAGGGACAGGGCCGGAGATACGCAGTATTTT
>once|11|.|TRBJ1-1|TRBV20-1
CSERHNTEAFF
TGCAGTGAGAGGCACAACACTGAAGCTTTCTTT
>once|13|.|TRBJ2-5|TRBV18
CASSVGLLETQYF
TGTGCCAGCTCGGTAGGACTGCTGGAGACCCAGTACTTC
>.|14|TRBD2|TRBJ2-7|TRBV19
CASRGGSGTYEQYF
TGTGCCAGTAGGGGAGGTAGCGGGACCTACGAGCAGTACTTC
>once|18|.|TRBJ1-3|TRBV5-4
CASSLARPGEGSGNTIYF
TGTGCCAGCAGCTTGGCCCGGCCCGGTGAGGGTAGTGGAAACACCATATATTTT
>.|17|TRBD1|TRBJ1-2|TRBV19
CASRRNRADRGGDGYTF
TGTGCCAGTAGGAGGAATAGAGCGGACAGGGGGGGTGATGGCTACACCTTC
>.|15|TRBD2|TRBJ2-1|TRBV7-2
CASSILAGVDNEQFF
TGTGCCAGCAGCATACTAGCGGGAGTTGACAATGAGCAGTTCTTC
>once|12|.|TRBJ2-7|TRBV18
CASSPRPGEQYF
TGTGCCAGCTCACCACGCCCGGGCGAGCAGTACTTC
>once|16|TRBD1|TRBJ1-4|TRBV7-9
CASSEADRDRYEKLFF
TGTGCCAGCAGCGAAGCGGACCGGGACAGATATGAAAAACTGTTTTTT
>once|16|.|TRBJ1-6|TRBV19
CASSTTQQGWVSPLHF
TGTGCCAGTAGTACTACTCAACAGGGATGGGTTTCACCCCTCCACTTT
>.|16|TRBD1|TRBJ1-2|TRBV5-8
CASRSGTGSAANGYTF
TGTGCCAGCAGATCCGGGACAGGGTCGGCGGCGAACGGCTACACCTTC
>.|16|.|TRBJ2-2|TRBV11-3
CASSLRRGPNTGELFF
TGTGCCAGCAGCTTAAGGAGGGGGCCGAACACCGGGGAGCTGTTTTTT
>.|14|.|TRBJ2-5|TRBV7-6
CASTRGAEEETQYF
TGTGCCAGCACCCGGGGGGCCGAGGAAGAGACCCAGTACTTC
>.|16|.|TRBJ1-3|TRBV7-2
CASSLLLRGAGNTIYF
TGTGCCAGCAGCTTACTCCTTCGGGGGGCTGGAAACACCATATATTTT
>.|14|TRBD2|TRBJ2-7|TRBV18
CASSLAGDSYEQYF
TGTGCCAGCTCATTAGCGGGGGATAGCTACGAGCAGTACTTC
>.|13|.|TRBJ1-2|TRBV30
CAWSVRQREGYTF
TGTGCCTGGAGTGTACGACAGAGAGAAGGCTACACCTTC
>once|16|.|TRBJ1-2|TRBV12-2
CASRTPGQGTNYGYTF
TGTGCAAGTCGCACGCCGGGACAGGGGACTAACTATGGCTACACCTTC
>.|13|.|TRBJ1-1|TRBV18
CASSPQPGAEAFF
TGTGCCAGCTCACCCCAGCCCGGGGCTGAAGCTTTCTTT
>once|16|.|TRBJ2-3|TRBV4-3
CASSQTRVEFTDTQYF
TGCGCCAGCAGCCAGACCAGGGTAGAATTCACAGATACGCAGTATTTT
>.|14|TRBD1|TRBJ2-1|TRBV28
CASSLTGGAGEQFF
TGTGCCAGCAGTTTGACAGGGGGCGCGGGTGAGCAGTTCTTC
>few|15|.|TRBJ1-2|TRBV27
CASSNSGLSNYGYTF
TGTGCCAGCAGCAACTCAGGATTGTCTAACTATGGCTACACCTTC
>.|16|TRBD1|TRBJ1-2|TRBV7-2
CASSNTGTGVNYGYTF
TGTGCCAGCAGCAATACCGGGACAGGTGTTAACTATGGCTACACCTTC
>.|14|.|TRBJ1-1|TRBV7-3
CASSPGRAGTEAFF
TGTGCCAGCAGCCCGGGTCGGGCGGGCACTGAAGCTTTCTTT
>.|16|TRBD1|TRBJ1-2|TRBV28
CASSFPTGSEEYGYTF
TGTGCCAGCAGTTTCCCGACAGGGTCGGAGGAGTATGGCTACACCTTC
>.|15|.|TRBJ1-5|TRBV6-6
CASSLPQGGVEPQHF
TGTGCCAGCAGTTTGCCACAGGGTGGGGTCGAGCCCCAGCATTTT
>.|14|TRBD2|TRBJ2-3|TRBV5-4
CASSKTSGTDTQYF
TGTGCCAGCAGCAAGACTAGCGGCACAGATACGCAGTATTTT
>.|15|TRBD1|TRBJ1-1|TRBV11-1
CASSYTQGANTEAFF
TGTGCCAGCAGCTACACACAGGGGGCAAACACTGAAGCTTTCTTT
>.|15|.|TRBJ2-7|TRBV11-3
CASSPQGLVLYEQYF
TGTGCCAGCAGCCCGCAGGGGCTGGTCCTCTACGAGCAGTACTTC
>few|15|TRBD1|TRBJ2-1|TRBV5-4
CASSLRTGPYNEQFF
TGTGCCAGCAGCTTAAGGACAGGGCCCTACAATGAGCAGTTCTTC
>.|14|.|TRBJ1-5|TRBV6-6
CASSPQGSNQPQHF
TGTGCCAGCAGTCCTCAGGGGAGCAATCAGCCCCAGCATTTT
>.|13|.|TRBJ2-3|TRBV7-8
CASSFQGADTQYF
TGTGCCAGCAGCTTTCAGGGTGCAGATACGCAGTATTTT
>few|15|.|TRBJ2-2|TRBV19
CASSIFQGNTGELFF
TGTGCCAGTAGTATTTTTCAGGGAAACACCGGGGAGCTGTTTTTT
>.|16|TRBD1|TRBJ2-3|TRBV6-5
CASSYASGGGTDTQYF
TGTGCCAGCAGTTACGCCTCAGGGGGTGGTACAGATACGCAGTATTTT
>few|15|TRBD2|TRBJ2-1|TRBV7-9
CASSLSFASGNEQFF
TGTGCCAGCAGCTTATCTTTTGCTAGCGGGAACGAGCAGTTCTTC
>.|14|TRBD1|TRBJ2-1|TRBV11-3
CASSEGASYNEQFF
TGTGCCAGCAGCGAGGGGGCCTCCTACAATGAGCAGTTCTTC
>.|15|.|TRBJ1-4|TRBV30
CAWRVESQAAEKLFF
TGTGCCTGGAGGGTGGAATCACAGGCAGCTGAAAAACTGTTTTTT
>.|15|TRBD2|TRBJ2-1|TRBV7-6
CASSKGLAGIEEQFF
TGTGCCAGCAGCAAGGGACTAGCGGGGATCGAAGAGCAGTTCTTC
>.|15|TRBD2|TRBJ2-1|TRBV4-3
CASSQLAGANNEQFF
TGCGCCAGCAGCCAGTTAGCGGGTGCTAACAATGAGCAGTTCTTC
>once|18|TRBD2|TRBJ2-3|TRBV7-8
CASSFPRTSGGPGDTQYF
TGTGCCAGCAGCTTCCCCAGGACTAGCGGGGGTCCTGGAGATACGCAGTATTTT
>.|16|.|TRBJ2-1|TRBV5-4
CASSLYERITNNEQFF
TGTGCCAGCAGCTTGTATGAGCGGATCACCAACAATGAGCAGTTCTTC
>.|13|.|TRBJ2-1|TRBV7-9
CASSLGNSNEQFF
TGTGCCAGCAGCTTAGGAAATAGTAATGAGCAGTTCTTC
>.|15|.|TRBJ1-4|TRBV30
CAWSRLDSSNEKLFF
TGTGCCTGGAGCCGACTCGACAGTTCTAATGAAAAACTGTTTTTT
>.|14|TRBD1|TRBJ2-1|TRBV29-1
CSVTSGTGFGEQFF
TGCAGCGTGACATCCGGGACAGGTTTTGGGGAGCAGTTCTTC
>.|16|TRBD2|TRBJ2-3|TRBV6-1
CASSEVSGKGTDTQYF
TGTGCCAGCAGTGAAGTTAGCGGGAAGGGCACAGATACGCAGTATTTT
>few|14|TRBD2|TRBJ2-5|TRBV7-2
CASSRSGGRETQYF
TGTGCCAGCAGCCGAAGCGGGGGGAGGGAGACCCAGTACTTC
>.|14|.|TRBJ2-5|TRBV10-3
CAISGRGGEETQYF
TGTGCCATCAGTGGAAGGGGGGGCGAAGAGACCCAGTACTTC
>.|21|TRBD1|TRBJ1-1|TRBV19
CASSIARGQVGMLNMNTEAFF
TGTGCCAGTAGTATAGCTCGGGGACAGGTTGGAATGTTGAACATGAACACTGAAGCTTTCTTT
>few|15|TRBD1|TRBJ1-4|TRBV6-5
CASRETGGRDEKLFF
TGTGCCAGCAGGGAAACAGGGGGCAGGGATGAAAAACTGTTTTTT
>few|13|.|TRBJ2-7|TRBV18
CASSAGRFYEQYF
TGTGCCAGCTCGGCGGGACGGTTCTACGAGCAGTACTTC
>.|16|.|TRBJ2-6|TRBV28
CASSLGIYSGANGLTF
TGTGCCAGCAGCTTGGGGATCTACTCTGGGGCCAACGGCCTGACTTTC
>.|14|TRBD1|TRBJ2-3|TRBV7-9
CASSLDRGTDTQYF
TGTGCCAGCAGCTTAGACAGGGGAACAGATACGCAGTATTTT
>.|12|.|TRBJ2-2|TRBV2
CASRVATGELFF
TGTGCCAGCAGGGTAGCGACCGGGGAGCTGTTTTTT